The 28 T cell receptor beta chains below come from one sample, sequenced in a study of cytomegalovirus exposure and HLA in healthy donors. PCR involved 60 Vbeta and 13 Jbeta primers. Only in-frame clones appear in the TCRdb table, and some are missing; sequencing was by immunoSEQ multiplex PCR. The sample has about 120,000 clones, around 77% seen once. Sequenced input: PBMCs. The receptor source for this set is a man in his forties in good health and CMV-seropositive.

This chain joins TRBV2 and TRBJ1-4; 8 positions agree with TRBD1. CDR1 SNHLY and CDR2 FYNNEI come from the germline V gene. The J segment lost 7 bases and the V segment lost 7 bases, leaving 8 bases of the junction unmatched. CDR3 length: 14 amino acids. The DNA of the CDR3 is TGTGCCAGCACCCGGGACAGGACCGTTGAAAAACTGTTTTTT. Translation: CASTRDRTVEKLFF.

In DNA form, the CDR3 reads TGTGCCAGCAGCTTTGGGGGAGGTGAAAAACTGTTTTTT. Its protein is CASSFGGGEKLFF. The V gene is TRBV7-2, the J gene TRBJ1-4, with D perhaps matching TRBD1 (5 bases). This CDR3 contains 13 residues. CDR1 SGHTA and CDR2 FQGNSA come from the germline V gene. Trimming removed 3 bases at V and 7 bases at J, with 9 bases between.

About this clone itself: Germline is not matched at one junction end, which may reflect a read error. The CDR3 sequence is CSVEGTSGGGYNEQFF. The CDR3 DNA is TGCAGCGTCGAAGGGACTAGCGGGGGCGGGTACAATGAGCAGTTCTTC. The chain recombines TRBV29-1 with TRBJ2-1; 14 positions match TRBD2. Per the germline V gene, CDR1 is SQVTM and CDR2 is ANQGSEA. The CDR3 runs to 16 residues.

As DNA, the CDR3 is TGTGCCAGCTCCCAACATCCCCCGGGGATAGCCTACGAGCAGTACTTC. As protein: CASSQHPPGIAYEQYF. The chain combines TRBV18 with TRBJ2-7; D possibly corresponds to TRBD2 (5 bases). V shed 6 bases and J shed 2 bases, with 20 bases lying between them. The length of the CDR3 is 16 residues. Per germline, CDR1 KGHSH and CDR2 LQKENI.

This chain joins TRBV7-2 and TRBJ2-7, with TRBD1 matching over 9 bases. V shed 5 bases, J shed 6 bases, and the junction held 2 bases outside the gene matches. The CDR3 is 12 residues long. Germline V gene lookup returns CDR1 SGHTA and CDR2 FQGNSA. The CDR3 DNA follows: TGTGCCAGCAGCCGACAGGGGGTCGAGCAGTACTTC. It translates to CASSRQGVEQYF.

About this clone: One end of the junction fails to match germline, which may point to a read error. CDR3 sequence: CSSSLTANYGYTF. CDR3 DNA sequence: TGTTCCAGCAGCTTGACAGCAAACTATGGCTACACCTTC. V and J are TRBV7-3 and TRBJ1-2; D possibly corresponds to TRBD1 (5 bases). Germline values: CDR1 SGHTA, CDR2 FQGTGA. The CDR3 has 13 amino acids. Supplemented by reference TRBV7-3 and TRBJ1-2, the full variable domain reads GAGVSQTPSNKVTEKGKYVELRCDPISGHTALYWYRQSLGQGPEFLIYFQGTGAADDSGLPNDRFFAVRPEGSVSTLKIQRTERGDSAVYLCSSSLTANYGYTFGSGTRLTVV.

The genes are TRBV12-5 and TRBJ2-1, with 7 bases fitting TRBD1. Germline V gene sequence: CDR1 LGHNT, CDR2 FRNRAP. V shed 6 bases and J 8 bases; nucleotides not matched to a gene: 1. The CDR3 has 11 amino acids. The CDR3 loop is CASGTGDEQFF. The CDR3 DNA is TGTGCTAGTGGAACAGGGGATGAGCAGTTCTTC.

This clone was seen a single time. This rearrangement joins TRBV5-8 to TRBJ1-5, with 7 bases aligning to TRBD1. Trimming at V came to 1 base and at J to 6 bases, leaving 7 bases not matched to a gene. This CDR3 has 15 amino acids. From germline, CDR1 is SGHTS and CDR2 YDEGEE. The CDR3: CASSLRQGFAQPQHF. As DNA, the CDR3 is TGTGCCAGCAGCTTGAGACAGGGATTTGCTCAGCCCCAGCATTTT. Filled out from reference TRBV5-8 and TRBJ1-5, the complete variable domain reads EAGVTQSPTHLIKTRGQQATLRCSPISGHTSVYWYQQALGLGLQFLLWYDEGEERNRGNFPPRFSGRQFPNYSSELNVNALELEDSALYLCASSLRQGFAQPQHFGDGTRLSIL.

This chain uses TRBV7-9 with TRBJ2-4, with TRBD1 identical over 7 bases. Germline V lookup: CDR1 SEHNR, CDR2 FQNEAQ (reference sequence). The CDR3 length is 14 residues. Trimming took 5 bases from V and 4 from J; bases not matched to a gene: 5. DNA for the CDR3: TGTGCCAGCAGCGTCCGGGACAGAAAAAACATTCAGTACTTC. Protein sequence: CASSVRDRKNIQYF.

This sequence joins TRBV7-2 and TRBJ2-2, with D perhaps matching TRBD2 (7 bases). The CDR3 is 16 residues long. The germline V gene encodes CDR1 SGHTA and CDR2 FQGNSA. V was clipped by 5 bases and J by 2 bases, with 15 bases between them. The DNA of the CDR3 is TGTGCCAGCAGCGTAGTTGGGGGGGCAAACACCGGGGAGCTGTTTTTT. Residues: CASSVVGGANTGELFF.

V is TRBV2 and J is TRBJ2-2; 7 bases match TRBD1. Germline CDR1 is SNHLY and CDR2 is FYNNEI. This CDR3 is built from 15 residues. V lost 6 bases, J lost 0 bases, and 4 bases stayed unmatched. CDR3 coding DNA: TGTGCCAGCAGCCTGGGACAGACGAACACCGGGGAGCTGTTTTTT. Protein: CASSLGQTNTGELFF.

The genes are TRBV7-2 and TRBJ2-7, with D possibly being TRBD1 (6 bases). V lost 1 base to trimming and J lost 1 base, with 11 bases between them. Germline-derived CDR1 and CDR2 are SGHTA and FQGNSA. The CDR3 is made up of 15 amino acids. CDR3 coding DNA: TGTGCCAGCAGCTTAGGTGGGACAAGTTCCTACGAGCAGTACTTC. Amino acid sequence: CASSLGGTSSYEQYF.

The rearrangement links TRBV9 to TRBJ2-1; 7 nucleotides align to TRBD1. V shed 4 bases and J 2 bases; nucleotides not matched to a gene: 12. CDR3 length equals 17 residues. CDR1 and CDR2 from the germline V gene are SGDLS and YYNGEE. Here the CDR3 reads CASSNQKGQQTYNEQFF. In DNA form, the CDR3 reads TGTGCCAGCAGCAACCAAAAGGGACAGCAGACCTACAATGAGCAGTTCTTC. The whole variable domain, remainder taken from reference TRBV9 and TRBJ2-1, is DSGVTQTPKHLITATGQRVTLRCSPRSGDLSVYWYQQSLDQGLQFLIQYYNGEERAKGNILERFSAQQFPDLHSELNLSSLELGDSALYFCASSNQKGQQTYNEQFFGPGTRLTVL.

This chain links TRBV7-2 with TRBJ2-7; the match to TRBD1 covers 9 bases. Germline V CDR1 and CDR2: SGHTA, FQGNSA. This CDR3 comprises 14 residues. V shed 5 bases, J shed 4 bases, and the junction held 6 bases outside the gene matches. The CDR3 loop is CASSVNRGPYEQYF. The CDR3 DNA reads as TGTGCCAGCAGCGTTAACAGGGGGCCGTACGAGCAGTACTTC.

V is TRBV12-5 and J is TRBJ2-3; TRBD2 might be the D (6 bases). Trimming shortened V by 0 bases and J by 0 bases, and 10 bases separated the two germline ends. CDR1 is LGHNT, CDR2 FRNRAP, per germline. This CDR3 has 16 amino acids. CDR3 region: CASGLVLAGSTDTQYF. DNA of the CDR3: TGTGCTAGTGGTTTGGTACTGGCGGGGAGCACAGATACGCAGTATTTT.

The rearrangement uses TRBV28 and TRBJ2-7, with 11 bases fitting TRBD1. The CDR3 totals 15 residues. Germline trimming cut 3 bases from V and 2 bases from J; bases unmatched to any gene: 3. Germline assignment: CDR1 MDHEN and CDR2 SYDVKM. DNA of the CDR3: TGTGCCAGCAGTTTCGCGGGACAGGGGGCCTACGAGCAGTACTTC. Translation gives CASSFAGQGAYEQYF.

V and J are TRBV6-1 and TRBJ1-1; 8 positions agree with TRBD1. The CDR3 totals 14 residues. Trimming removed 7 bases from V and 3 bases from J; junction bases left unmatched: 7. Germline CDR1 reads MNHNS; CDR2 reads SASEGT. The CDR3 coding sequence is TGTGCCAGCACTGAGGACAGGGCGGACACTGAAGCTTTCTTT. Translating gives CASTEDRADTEAFF.

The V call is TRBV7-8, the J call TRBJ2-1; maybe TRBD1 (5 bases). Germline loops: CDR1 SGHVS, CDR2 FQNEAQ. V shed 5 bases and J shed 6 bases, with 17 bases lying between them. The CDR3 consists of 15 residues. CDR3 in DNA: TGTGCCAGCAGCCCTGGGGCTCCCCTCTCCAATGAGCAGTTCTTC. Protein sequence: CASSPGAPLSNEQFF.

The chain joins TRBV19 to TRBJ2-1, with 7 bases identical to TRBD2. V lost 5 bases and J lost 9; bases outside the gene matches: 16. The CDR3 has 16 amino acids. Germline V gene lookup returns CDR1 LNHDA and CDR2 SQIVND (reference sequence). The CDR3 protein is CASSVPGLRAAGEQFF. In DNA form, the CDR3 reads TGTGCCAGTAGTGTCCCGGGACTAAGAGCGGCGGGTGAGCAGTTCTTC. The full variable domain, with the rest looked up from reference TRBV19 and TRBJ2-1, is DGGITQSPKYLFRKEGQNVTLSCEQNLNHDAMYWYRQDPGQGLRLIYYSQIVNDFQKGDIAEGYSVSREKKESFPLTVTSAQKNPTAFYLCASSVPGLRAAGEQFFGPGTRLTVL.

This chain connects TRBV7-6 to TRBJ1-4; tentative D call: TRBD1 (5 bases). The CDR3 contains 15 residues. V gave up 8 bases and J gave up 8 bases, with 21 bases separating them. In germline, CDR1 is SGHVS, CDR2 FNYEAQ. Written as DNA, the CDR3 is TGTGCCAGCGCCGGGGGTGGGGACCTCAAAGAAAAACTGTTTTTT. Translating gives CASAGGGDLKEKLFF.

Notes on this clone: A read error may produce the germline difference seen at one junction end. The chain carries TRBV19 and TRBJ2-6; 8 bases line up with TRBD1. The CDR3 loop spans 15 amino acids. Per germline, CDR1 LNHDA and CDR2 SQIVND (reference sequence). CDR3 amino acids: CASRGQVSGANGLTF. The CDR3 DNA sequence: TGTGCCAGTAGGGGACAGGTCTCTGGGGCCAACGGCCTGACTTTC.

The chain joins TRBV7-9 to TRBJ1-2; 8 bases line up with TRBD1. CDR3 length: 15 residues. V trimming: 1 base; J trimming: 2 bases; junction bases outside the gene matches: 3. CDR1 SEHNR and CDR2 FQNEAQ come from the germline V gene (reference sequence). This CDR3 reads CASSLEAGGNYGYTF. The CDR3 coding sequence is TGTGCCAGCAGCTTAGAGGCAGGGGGCAACTATGGCTACACCTTC.

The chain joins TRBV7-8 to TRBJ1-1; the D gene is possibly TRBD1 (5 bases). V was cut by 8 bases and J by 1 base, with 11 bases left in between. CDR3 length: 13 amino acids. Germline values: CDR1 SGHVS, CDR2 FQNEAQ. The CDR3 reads CASGPGQNTEAFF. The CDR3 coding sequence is TGTGCCAGCGGACCTGGACAGAACACTGAAGCTTTCTTT.

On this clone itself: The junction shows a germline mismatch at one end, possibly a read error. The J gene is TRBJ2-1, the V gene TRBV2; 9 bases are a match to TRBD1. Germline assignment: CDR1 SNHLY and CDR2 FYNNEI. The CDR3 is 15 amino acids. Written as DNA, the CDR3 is TGTGCCAGCAGTACAAGACAGGGGGGTGGGAATGGGCAGTTCTTC. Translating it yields CASSTRQGGGNGQFF.

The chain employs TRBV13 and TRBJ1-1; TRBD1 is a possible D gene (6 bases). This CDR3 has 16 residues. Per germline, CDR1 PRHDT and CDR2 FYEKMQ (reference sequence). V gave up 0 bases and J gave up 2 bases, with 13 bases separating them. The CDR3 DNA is TGTGCCAGCAGCTTAGGTTTAACAGGGAAAAACACTGAAGCTTTCTTT. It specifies CASSLGLTGKNTEAFF.

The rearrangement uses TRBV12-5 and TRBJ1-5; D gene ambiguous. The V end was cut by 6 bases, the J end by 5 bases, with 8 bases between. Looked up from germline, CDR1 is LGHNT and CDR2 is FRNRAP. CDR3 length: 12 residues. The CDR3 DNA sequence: TGTGCTAGTGGCTATGAGCATCAGCCCCAGCATTTT. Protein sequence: CASGYEHQPQHF.

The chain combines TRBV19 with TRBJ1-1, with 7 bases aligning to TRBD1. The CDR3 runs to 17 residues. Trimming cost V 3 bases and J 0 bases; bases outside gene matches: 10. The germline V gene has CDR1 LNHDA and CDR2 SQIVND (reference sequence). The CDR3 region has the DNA TGTGCCAGTAGTATCTTACGACAGGGCAAACTGAACACTGAAGCTTTCTTT. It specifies CASSILRQGKLNTEAFF.

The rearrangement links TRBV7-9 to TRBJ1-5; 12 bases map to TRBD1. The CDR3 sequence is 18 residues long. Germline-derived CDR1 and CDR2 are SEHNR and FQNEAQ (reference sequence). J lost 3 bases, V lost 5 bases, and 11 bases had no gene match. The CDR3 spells CASSGGDRGHEDNQPQHF. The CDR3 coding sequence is TGTGCCAGCAGCGGTGGGGACAGGGGGCACGAGGACAATCAGCCCCAGCATTTT.